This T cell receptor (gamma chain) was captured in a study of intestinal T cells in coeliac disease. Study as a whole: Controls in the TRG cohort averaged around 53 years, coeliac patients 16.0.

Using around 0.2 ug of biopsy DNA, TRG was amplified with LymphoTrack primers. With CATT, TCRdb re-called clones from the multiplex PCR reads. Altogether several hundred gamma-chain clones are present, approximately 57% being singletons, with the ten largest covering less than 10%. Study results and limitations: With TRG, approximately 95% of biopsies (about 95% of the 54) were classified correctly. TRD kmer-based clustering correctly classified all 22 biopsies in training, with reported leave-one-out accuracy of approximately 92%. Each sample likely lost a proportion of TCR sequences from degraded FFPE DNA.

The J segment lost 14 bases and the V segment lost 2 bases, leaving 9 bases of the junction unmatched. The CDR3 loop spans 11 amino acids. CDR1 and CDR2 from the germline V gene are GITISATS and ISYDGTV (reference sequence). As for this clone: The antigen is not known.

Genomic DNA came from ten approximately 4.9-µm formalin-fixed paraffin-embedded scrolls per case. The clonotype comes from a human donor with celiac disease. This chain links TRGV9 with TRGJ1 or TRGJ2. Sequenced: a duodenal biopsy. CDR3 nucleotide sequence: TGTGCCTTGTGGGAGGGTGCAGACGAACTCTTT. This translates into CALWEGADELF.